The TCR beta chain under discussion was sequenced for a study of cytomegalovirus exposure and HLA in healthy donors. General study findings and limits: An assumption of roughly uniform sequencing depth across donors underlay the presence/absence analyses.

The CDR3 extends over 14 amino acids. Germline V gene lookup returns CDR1 SGHNT and CDR2 YYREEE (reference sequence). The V gene lost 3 bases and the J gene lost 1 base, with 10 bases spanning the gap. This PCR relied on a set of 60 Vbeta primers and 13 Jbeta primers. Profiled with immunoSEQ multiplex PCR; TCRdb holds only in-frame clones, not every one. This sample yields some 100,000 clones, of which around 76% are seen a single time; 4% belongs to the top ten. The sample holds a few counts of this clone. What it binds is not known. The rearrangement links TRBV5-4 to TRBJ1-1, with a weak D call TRBD1 (5 bases). This TCR derives from a woman aged 45 to 65 in good health and CMV-seropositive. The sequenced material came from PBMCs. The CDR3 region is CASSSGGGNTEAFF. The CDR3 nucleotides are TGTGCCAGCAGCTCGGGGGGAGGGAACACTGAAGCTTTCTTT.